Below, 23 T cell receptor beta chains from the same sample are listed, as sequenced in a study of cytomegalovirus exposure and HLA in healthy donors. The study ran its PCR with 60 Vbeta and 13 Jbeta primers. The repertoire was sequenced with immunoSEQ multiplex PCR; TCRdb's copy has only in-frame clones and lacks some. The repertoire includes 72,000 or so clones, roughly four fifths of them detected once, and approximately 7.8% sits in the top ten. Input material: PBMCs. The receptors derive from a woman aged 25 to 45 in good health and CMV-seropositive.

The genes are TRBV28 and TRBJ1-1; possible D gene TRBD1, 5 bases. The CDR3 totals 17 residues. The germline V gene has CDR1 MDHEN and CDR2 SYDVKM. The V end lost 2 bases, the J end lost 4 bases, and 20 bases lay between the germline ends. The CDR3 protein is CASSLPPATGLPTEAFF. DNA of the CDR3: TGTGCCAGCAGTTTACCCCCCGCTACAGGATTGCCCACTGAAGCTTTCTTT.

The V gene is TRBV9, the J gene TRBJ2-5; 7 bases agree with TRBD1. Germline-derived CDR1 and CDR2 are SGDLS and YYNGEE. V was clipped by 6 bases and J by 0 bases; unmatched bases: 5. The CDR3 totals 14 residues. CDR3 DNA sequence: TGTGCCAGCACTAGGGGGCGCGACCAAGAGACCCAGTACTTC. Translating gives CASTRGRDQETQYF.

Concerning this clone: Other DNA sequences in this sample translate to the same CDR3. This chain connects TRBV4-3 to TRBJ1-1; D is unresolved. Germline lookup yields CDR1 LGHNA and CDR2 YSLEER. With 1 base removed from V and 1 base from J, the gap between germline ends came to 4 bases. The CDR3 length is 13 residues. CDR3 sequence: CASSQAGNTEAFF. In DNA form, the CDR3 reads TGCGCCAGCAGCCAAGCCGGGAACACTGAAGCTTTCTTT.

Notes on this clone: The same CDR3 also results from other DNA sequences found in this sample. The V gene is TRBV2, the J gene TRBJ1-5, with TRBD1 identical over 11 bases. The CDR3 runs to 14 residues. Unmatched junction bases numbered 5, after V lost 9 bases and J lost 4 bases. Looked up from germline, CDR1 is SNHLY and CDR2 is FYNNEI. CDR3 residues: CASRDRGVNQPQHF. CDR3 bases: TGTGCCAGTCGGGACAGGGGGGTAAATCAGCCCCAGCATTTT.

J is TRBJ2-1 and V is TRBV27, with a possible D match to TRBD1 (5 bases). Germline CDR1 is MNHEY and CDR2 is SMNVEV (reference sequence). CDR3 length equals 17 residues. With 2 bases removed from V and 2 bases from J, the gap between germline ends came to 16 bases. The CDR3 reads CASSLRGRPPPYNEQFF. The CDR3 DNA sequence: TGTGCCAGCAGTTTAAGGGGCCGGCCCCCACCCTACAATGAGCAGTTCTTC.

The V and J genes are TRBV5-6 and TRBJ2-1, with 11 bases matching TRBD2. The CDR3 length is 18 residues. Per germline, CDR1 SGHDT and CDR2 YYEEEE. The V and J ends lost 4 bases and 2 bases, in that order; junction bases with no gene match: 11. The DNA for the CDR3 is TGTGCCAGCAGCCCCGGGACTAGCGGAATCACCCCCTACAATGAGCAGTTCTTC. Translated: CASSPGTSGITPYNEQFF.

This rearrangement joins TRBV28 to TRBJ1-5, with TRBD1 matching over 8 bases. CDR1 MDHEN and CDR2 SYDVKM come from the germline V gene. This CDR3 has 17 residues. V gave up 6 bases and J gave up 2 bases; unmatched junction bases: 12. CDR3 loop: CASSHRGVTRRNQPQHF. The CDR3 coding sequence is TGTGCCAGCAGCCACAGGGGGGTGACTCGGCGCAATCAGCCCCAGCATTTT. Based on the CDR3 plus reference TRBV28 and TRBJ1-5, the full variable domain is DVKVTQSSRYLVKRTGEKVFLECVQDMDHENMFWYRQDPGLGLRLIYFSYDVKMKEKGDIPEGYSVSREKKERFSLILESASTNQTSMYLCASSHRGVTRRNQPQHFGDGTRLSIL.

The V gene is TRBV7-8, the J gene TRBJ2-7; TRBD2 is a possible D gene (6 bases). This CDR3 region has 13 residues. V lost 5 bases and J lost 7, with 15 bases in between. Germline CDR1 SGHVS, CDR2 FQNEAQ. DNA of the CDR3: TGTGCCAGCAGCATGGAGGGCCGCGGGGAGCAGTACTTC. Residues: CASSMEGRGEQYF.

This clone has more than one count but fewer than ten. The chain carries TRBV4-3 and TRBJ1-4, with D possibly matching TRBD1 (6 bases). Trimming took off 0 bases at V and 6 bases at J, with 11 bases between the two ends. The CDR3 runs 15 residues. CDR1 and CDR2 (germline): LGHNA, YSLEER. The CDR3 region has the DNA TGCGCCAGCAGCCAAGATCAGCGACAGGATGAAAAACTGTTTTTT. As protein: CASSQDQRQDEKLFF.

The chain couples TRBV29-1 to TRBJ2-1, with TRBD2 matching 8 bases. Germline V gives CDR1 SQVTM, CDR2 ANQGSEA. This CDR3 region has 14 residues. J gave up 6 bases and V 5 bases, and 9 bases lay outside the gene matches. The CDR3 DNA follows: TGCAGCGTTAAAAGCGGGAGCCTGTCCAATGAGCAGTTCTTC. Its translation: CSVKSGSLSNEQFF.

J is TRBJ2-1 and V is TRBV29-1; 10 nucleotides agree with TRBD2. The CDR3 extends over 14 amino acids. The V gene's germline CDR1 is SQVTM and CDR2 ANQGSEA. After removal of 3 bases from V and 2 bases from J, the junction contained 1 base not matched to a gene. The CDR3 protein is CSVDTSGTYNEQFF. DNA for the CDR3: TGCAGCGTTGATACTAGCGGGACCTACAATGAGCAGTTCTTC.

This chain connects TRBV5-1 to TRBJ2-1, with 9 positions matching TRBD2. The J segment lost 8 bases and the V segment lost 0 bases, leaving 6 bases of the junction unmatched. CDR1 is SGHRS and CDR2 is YFSETQ in the germline V gene. The CDR3 is 15 residues long. DNA for the CDR3: TGCGCCAGCAGCTTGGGGACTAGCGACCCGCATGAGCAGTTCTTC. Translated: CASSLGTSDPHEQFF. Combining the CDR3 with reference TRBV5-1 and TRBJ2-1 gives the whole variable domain KAGVTQTPRYLIKTRGQQVTLSCSPISGHRSVSWYQQTPGQGLQFLFEYFSETQRNKGNFPGRFSGRQFSNSRSEMNVSTLELGDSALYLCASSLGTSDPHEQFFGPGTRLTVL.

This clone was found once. The chain employs TRBV15 and TRBJ2-1; 8 positions match TRBD1. The germline V gene encodes CDR1 LNHNV and CDR2 YYDKDF (reference sequence). The CDR3 length is 17 residues. V dropped 0 bases and J dropped 5; count of bases not matched to a gene: 9. The CDR3 protein is CATSREGPGGTNNEQFF. Here the CDR3 DNA reads TGTGCCACCAGCAGAGAAGGGCCAGGGGGCACGAACAATGAGCAGTTCTTC.

The chain links TRBV19 to TRBJ2-7, with D maybe TRBD1 (5 bases). V lost 5 bases and J lost 2, with 16 bases in between. The CDR3 covers 15 residues. Per the germline V gene, CDR1 is LNHDA and CDR2 is SQIVND (reference sequence). Written as DNA, the CDR3 is TGTGCCAGTAGTCCGAAGACAGTTTTGCCCTACGAGCAGTACTTC. Translated: CASSPKTVLPYEQYF.

The chain combines TRBV18 with TRBJ1-4, with a weak D call TRBD1 (5 bases). The CDR3 sequence is 14 residues long. The V end lost 5 bases, the J end lost 4 bases, and 11 bases lay between the germline ends. Germline V gene data show CDR1 as KGHSH and CDR2 as LQKENI. CDR3 coding DNA: TGTGCCAGCTCAACGACAGTAAATAATGAAAAACTGTTTTTT. Translating it yields CASSTTVNNEKLFF.

This chain joins TRBV29-1 and TRBJ2-7; the match to TRBD2 covers 9 bases. The J segment lost 1 base and the V segment lost 6 bases, leaving 4 bases of the junction unmatched. The CDR3 sequence is 13 residues long. In germline, CDR1 is SQVTM, CDR2 ANQGSEA. DNA of the CDR3: TGCAGCGTCAAGACTAGCGGTTCCTACGAGCAGTACTTC. Protein: CSVKTSGSYEQYF.

The chain has TRBV9 and TRBJ2-1; 7 bases fit TRBD2. Trimming took 0 bases from V and 10 from J; bases not matched to a gene: 16. CDR1 SGDLS and CDR2 YYNGEE come from the germline V gene. The CDR3 consists of 17 residues. The CDR3 DNA reads as TGTGCCAGCAGCGTAGAAGGCGGGGGTGGACCCACTCAGGAGCAGTTCTTC. Its protein is CASSVEGGGGPTQEQFF.

The rearrangement uses TRBV27 and TRBJ2-3; no firm D call. The CDR3 consists of 13 residues. Germline CDR1 is MNHEY and CDR2 is SMNVEV (reference sequence). V lost 4 bases to trimming and J lost 5 bases, with 10 bases between them. CDR3 sequence: CASSSRPGDTQYF. The CDR3 DNA is TGTGCCAGCAGTTCTCGACCGGGAGATACGCAGTATTTT.

The CDR3 is CSVVGTGSLTNYGYTF. As DNA, the CDR3 is TGCAGCGTTGTAGGGACAGGGTCCTTGACTAACTATGGCTACACCTTC. The chain employs TRBV29-1 and TRBJ1-2; 9 bases are a match to TRBD1. Trimming cost V 4 bases and J 0 bases; bases outside gene matches: 9. Germline V gene data show CDR1 as SQVTM and CDR2 as ANQGSEA. The CDR3 extends over 16 amino acids.

J is TRBJ1-2 and V is TRBV29-1; 9 bases are a match to TRBD1. The CDR3 spans 13 residues. CDR1 is SQVTM and CDR2 is ANQGSEA in the germline V gene. Losses at the gene ends were 2 bases for V and 8 bases for J; bases not matched to a gene: 6. CDR3 DNA: TGCAGCGTTGAAAAACCGGGACAGGGAGGCTACACCTTC. Protein product: CSVEKPGQGGYTF.

The chain joins TRBV6-5 to TRBJ1-6; D not certain. The CDR3 totals 14 residues. V lost 3 bases to trimming and J lost 3 bases, with 6 bases between them. Germline CDR1 reads MNHEY; CDR2 reads SVGAGI. The CDR3 DNA follows: TGTGCCAGCAGTTATCGTTACTATAATTCACCCCTCCACTTT. It translates to CASSYRYYNSPLHF.

The chain has TRBV7-2 and TRBJ1-2; 11 nucleotides match TRBD1. CDR1 is SGHTA, CDR2 FQGNSA, per germline. The CDR3 covers 13 residues. J lost 8 bases, V lost 4 bases, and 3 bases had no gene match. Written as DNA, the CDR3 is TGTGCCAGCAGCTGGGGACAGGGGGGAGGCTACACCTTC. Translating gives CASSWGQGGGYTF.

The CDR3 DNA follows: TGTGCCAGCAGTTACTCGAACCGGGGCACAGATACGCAGTATTTT. Amino acids: CASSYSNRGTDTQYF. V is TRBV6-5 and J is TRBJ2-3; D call uncertain. This CDR3 contains 15 residues. With 0 bases removed from V and 1 base from J, the gap between germline ends came to 8 bases. The V gene's germline CDR1 is MNHEY and CDR2 SVGAGI.